The 9 T cell receptor beta chains in this list originate from one sample, sequenced in a study of cytomegalovirus exposure and HLA in healthy donors. The study ran its PCR with 60 Vbeta and 13 Jbeta primers. Profiled with immunoSEQ multiplex PCR; TCRdb holds only in-frame clones, not every one. Counted here are hundreds of thousands of clones, approximately 90% occurring once; the ten biggest clones make up about 1%. The sample consisted of PBMCs. All receptors derive from a woman aged 18-29 years in good health and CMV-seronegative.

This clone has just a few counts. This chain links TRBV6-6 with TRBJ2-5; D is perhaps TRBD2 (5 bases). Per the germline V gene, CDR1 is MNHNY and CDR2 is SVGAGI (reference sequence). The V gene lost 3 bases and the J gene lost 3 bases, with 14 bases spanning the gap. This CDR3 is 15 amino acids long. CDR3 in amino acids: CASSYYRGLEETQYF. CDR3 nucleotides: TGTGCCAGCAGTTATTACCGGGGTCTCGAAGAGACCCAGTACTTC.

V and J are TRBV5-6 and TRBJ1-5; 7 positions match TRBD1. V trimming: 3 bases; J trimming: 4 bases; junction bases outside the gene matches: 4. Germline CDR1 reads SGHDT; CDR2 reads YYEEEE. The CDR3 has 14 residues. CDR3 sequence: CASSSLQGNQPQHF. The CDR3 nucleotides are TGTGCCAGCAGCTCATTACAGGGGAATCAGCCCCAGCATTTT.

The chain links TRBV5-1 to TRBJ1-2, with 10 bases that match TRBD1. Germline-derived CDR1 and CDR2 are SGHRS and YFSETQ. The V gene end was trimmed by 3 bases and the J gene end by 8 bases; junction bases not matched to a gene: 4. This CDR3 region has 13 residues. The CDR3 bases are TGCGCCAGCAGCTATGGGACAGGGGAAGGCTACACCTTC. It codes for CASSYGTGEGYTF.

V is TRBV7-2 and J is TRBJ2-5; D not certain. Per the germline V gene, CDR1 is SGHTA and CDR2 is FQGNSA. The CDR3 consists of 15 residues. The V end lost 2 bases, the J end lost 5 bases, and 15 bases lay between the germline ends. The CDR3: CASSLMGSQEETQYF. DNA of the CDR3: TGTGCCAGCAGCTTAATGGGTAGCCAAGAGGAGACCCAGTACTTC.

The chain combines TRBV12-2 with TRBJ1-5; TRBD1 is the table's D call and was not checked against the DNA. TRBV12-2 is a pseudogene. The CDR3 sequence is 17 residues long. CDR3 region: CASRSPEPRGQRQPQHF. CDR3 nucleotide sequence: TGTGCAAGTCGCTCCCCCGAACCCAGGGGTCAGCGGCAGCCCCAGCATTTT.

The chain is built from TRBV19 and TRBJ2-3, with D possibly matching TRBD1 (6 bases). The germline V and J ends were trimmed by 1 base and 4 bases, with 9 bases remaining between them. This CDR3 is 14 amino acids long. Germline loops: CDR1 LNHDA, CDR2 SQIVND (reference sequence). The CDR3: CASSIVAGADTQYF. DNA of the CDR3: TGTGCCAGTAGTATAGTGGCAGGGGCAGATACGCAGTATTTT.

Points on this clone: At one end, the junction sequence differs from germline, possibly due to a read error. The DNA of the CDR3 is TGCGCCAGCAGCCAATGGGAAGGCGGGAACCGGGTCTTC. Translating gives CASSQWEGGNRVF. This chain links TRBV4-3 with TRBJ2-1; tentatively, D is TRBD2 (6 bases). CDR3 length: 13 residues. Germline V gene data show CDR1 as LGHNA and CDR2 as YSLEER.

There are a few counts of this clone. The V gene is TRBV7-9, the J gene TRBJ2-1; a possible D gene is TRBD2 (6 bases). There are 13 residues in the CDR3. V was shortened by 5 bases and J by 9 bases, with 14 bases between the two germline ends. Germline values: CDR1 SEHNR, CDR2 FQNEAQ (reference sequence). The DNA of the CDR3 is TGTGCCAGCAGCCCAAACCTGGGGGGTGAGCAGTTCTTC. It codes for CASSPNLGGEQFF.

The V and J genes are TRBV14 and TRBJ1-2, with 7 bases that match TRBD1. Germline values: CDR1 SGHDN, CDR2 FVKESK. V shed 5 bases, J shed 8 bases, and the junction held 11 bases outside the gene matches. The CDR3 sequence is 14 residues long. This CDR3 is CASSWDRLTDGYTF. The DNA for the CDR3 is TGTGCCAGCAGCTGGGACAGACTTACCGACGGCTACACCTTC. The full variable domain, its missing parts supplied by reference TRBV14 and TRBJ1-2, is EAGVTQFPSHSVIEKGQTVTLRCDPISGHDNLYWYRRVMGKEIKFLLHFVKESKQDESGMPNNRFLAERTGGTYSTLKVQPAELEDSGVYFCASSWDRLTDGYTFGSGTRLTVV.